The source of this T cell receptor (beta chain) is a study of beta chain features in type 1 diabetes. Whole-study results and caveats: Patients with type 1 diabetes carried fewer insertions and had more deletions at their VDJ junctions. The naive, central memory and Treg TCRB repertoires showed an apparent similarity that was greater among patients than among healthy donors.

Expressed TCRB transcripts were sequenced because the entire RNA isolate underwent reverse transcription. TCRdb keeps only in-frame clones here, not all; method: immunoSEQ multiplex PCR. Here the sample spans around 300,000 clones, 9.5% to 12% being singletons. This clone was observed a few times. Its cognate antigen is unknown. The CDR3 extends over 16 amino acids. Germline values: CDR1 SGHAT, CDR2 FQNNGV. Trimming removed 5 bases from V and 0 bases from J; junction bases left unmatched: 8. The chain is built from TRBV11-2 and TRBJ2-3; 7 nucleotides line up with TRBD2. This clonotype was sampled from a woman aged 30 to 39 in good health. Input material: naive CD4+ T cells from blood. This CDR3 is CASSIQAGSSTDTQYF. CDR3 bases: TGTGCCAGCAGCATTCAAGCGGGATCTAGCACAGATACGCAGTATTTT.